This TCR beta chain emerged from a study of identical twins. This clonotype was counted a few times. Its antigen is unidentified. Study-wide points: High-abundance cord blood beta clonotypes had fewer insertions; memory repertoires showed none. Twins' excess sharing was less marked for out-of-frame beta sequences.

Using its own MiXCR run on the 5' RACE reads, TCRdb lists one record per CDR3 protein. Here the sample spans just under 650,000 distinct CDR3 sequences, about 7.6% being singletons. The same sample was also used in a study of yellow fever vaccine responses in identical twins. As reported in that work: After vaccination, twins' T cell response reportedly seemed partly convergent, partly personalized.

Source material: PBMCs. The clonotype comes from a young woman in good health.

This CDR3 reads CASSLIRLAGGLTGELFF. Written as DNA, the CDR3 is TGTGCCAGCAGTTTAATCCGGCTAGCGGGGGGCCTCACCGGGGAGCTGTTTTTT. V gene TRBV12-3 or TRBV12-4 combines with J gene TRBJ2-2, with 11 bases fitting TRBD2. Unmatched junction bases numbered 9, after V lost 2 bases and J lost 4 bases. The CDR3 totals 18 residues.